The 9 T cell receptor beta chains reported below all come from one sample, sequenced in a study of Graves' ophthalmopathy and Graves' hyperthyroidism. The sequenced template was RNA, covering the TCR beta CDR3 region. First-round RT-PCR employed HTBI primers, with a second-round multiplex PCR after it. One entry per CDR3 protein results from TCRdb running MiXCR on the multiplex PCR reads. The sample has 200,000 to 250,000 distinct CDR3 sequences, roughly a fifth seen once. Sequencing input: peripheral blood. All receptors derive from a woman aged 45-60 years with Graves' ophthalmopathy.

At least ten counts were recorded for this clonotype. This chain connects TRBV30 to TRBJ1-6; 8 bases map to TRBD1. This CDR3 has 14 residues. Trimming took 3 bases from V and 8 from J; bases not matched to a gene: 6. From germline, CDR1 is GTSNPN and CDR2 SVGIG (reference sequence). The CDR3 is CAWSRDRLDSPLHF. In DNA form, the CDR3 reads TGTGCCTGGAGCCGGGACAGGCTCGATTCACCCCTCCACTTT.

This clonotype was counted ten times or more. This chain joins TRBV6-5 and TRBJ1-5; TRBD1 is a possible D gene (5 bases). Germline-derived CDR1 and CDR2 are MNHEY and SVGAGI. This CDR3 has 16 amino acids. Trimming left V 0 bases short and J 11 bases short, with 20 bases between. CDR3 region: CASSYSMNPQRGAQHF. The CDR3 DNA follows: TGTGCCAGCAGTTACTCGATGAACCCCCAACGGGGGGCCCAGCATTTT.

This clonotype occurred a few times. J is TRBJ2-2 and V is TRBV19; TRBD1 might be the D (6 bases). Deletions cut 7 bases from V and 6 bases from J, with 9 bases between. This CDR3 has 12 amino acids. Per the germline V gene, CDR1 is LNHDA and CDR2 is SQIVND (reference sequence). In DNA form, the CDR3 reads TGTGCCAGTACCCAGGGGTCCGGGGAGCTGTTTTTT. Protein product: CASTQGSGELFF.

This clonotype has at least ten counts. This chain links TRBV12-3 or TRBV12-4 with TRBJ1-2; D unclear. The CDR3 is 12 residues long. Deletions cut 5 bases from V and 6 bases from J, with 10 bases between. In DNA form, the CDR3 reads TGTGCCAGCAGTCTAGGGTGGAATGGCTACACCTTC. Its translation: CASSLGWNGYTF.

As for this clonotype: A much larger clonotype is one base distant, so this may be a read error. Here the CDR3 reads CSVEIEGPMGYGQYF. In DNA form, the CDR3 reads TGCAGCGTTGAAATAGAGGGCCCTATGGGATACGGGCAGTACTTC. The chain links TRBV29-1 to TRBJ2-7, with a weak D call TRBD2 (5 bases). This CDR3 is 15 amino acids long. Germline CDR1 SQVTM, CDR2 ANQGSEA.

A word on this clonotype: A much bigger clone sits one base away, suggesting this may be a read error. In nucleotides, the CDR3 is TGTGCCAGGAGCCTCAAAACACCGGGACAGACCTATGGCTACACCTTC. Translating gives CARSLKTPGQTYGYTF. This chain uses TRBV11-2 with TRBJ1-2, with 7 nucleotides matching TRBD1. J gave up 4 bases and V 9 bases, and 17 bases lay outside the gene matches. Germline values: CDR1 SGHAT, CDR2 FQNNGV. The CDR3 spans 16 residues.

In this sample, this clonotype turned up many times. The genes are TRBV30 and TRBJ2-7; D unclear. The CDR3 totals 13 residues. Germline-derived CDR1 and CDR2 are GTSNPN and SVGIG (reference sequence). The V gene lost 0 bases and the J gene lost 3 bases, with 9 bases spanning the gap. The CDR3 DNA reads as TGTGCCTGGAGTGTACAAGGCGGCTACGAGCAGTACTTC. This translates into CAWSVQGGYEQYF.

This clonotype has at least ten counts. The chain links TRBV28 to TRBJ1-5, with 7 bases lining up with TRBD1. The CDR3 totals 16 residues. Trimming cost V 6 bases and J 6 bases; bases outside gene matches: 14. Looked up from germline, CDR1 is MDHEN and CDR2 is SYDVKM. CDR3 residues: CASSRQGGAWGQPQHF. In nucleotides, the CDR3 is TGTGCCAGCAGCCGTCAGGGGGGCGCATGGGGTCAGCCCCAGCATTTT.

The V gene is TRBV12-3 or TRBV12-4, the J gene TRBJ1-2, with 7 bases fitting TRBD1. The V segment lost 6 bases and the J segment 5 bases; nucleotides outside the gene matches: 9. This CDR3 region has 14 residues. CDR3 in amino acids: CASRPGTALYGYTF. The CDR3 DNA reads TGTGCCAGCAGACCTGGGACAGCTCTGTATGGCTACACCTTC.